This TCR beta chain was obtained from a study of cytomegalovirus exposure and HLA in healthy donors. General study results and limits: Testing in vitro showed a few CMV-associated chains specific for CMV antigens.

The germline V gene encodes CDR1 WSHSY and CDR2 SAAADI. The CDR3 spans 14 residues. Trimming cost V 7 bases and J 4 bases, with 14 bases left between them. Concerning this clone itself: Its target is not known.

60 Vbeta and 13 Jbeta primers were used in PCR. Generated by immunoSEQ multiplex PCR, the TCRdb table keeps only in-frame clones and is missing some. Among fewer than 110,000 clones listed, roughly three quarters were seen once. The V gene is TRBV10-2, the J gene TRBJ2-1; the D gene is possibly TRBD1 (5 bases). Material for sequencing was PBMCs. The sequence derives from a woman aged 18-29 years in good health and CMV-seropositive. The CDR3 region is CASIFSRVYNEQFF. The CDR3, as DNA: TGCGCCAGCATATTCAGCAGGGTGTACAATGAGCAGTTCTTC.